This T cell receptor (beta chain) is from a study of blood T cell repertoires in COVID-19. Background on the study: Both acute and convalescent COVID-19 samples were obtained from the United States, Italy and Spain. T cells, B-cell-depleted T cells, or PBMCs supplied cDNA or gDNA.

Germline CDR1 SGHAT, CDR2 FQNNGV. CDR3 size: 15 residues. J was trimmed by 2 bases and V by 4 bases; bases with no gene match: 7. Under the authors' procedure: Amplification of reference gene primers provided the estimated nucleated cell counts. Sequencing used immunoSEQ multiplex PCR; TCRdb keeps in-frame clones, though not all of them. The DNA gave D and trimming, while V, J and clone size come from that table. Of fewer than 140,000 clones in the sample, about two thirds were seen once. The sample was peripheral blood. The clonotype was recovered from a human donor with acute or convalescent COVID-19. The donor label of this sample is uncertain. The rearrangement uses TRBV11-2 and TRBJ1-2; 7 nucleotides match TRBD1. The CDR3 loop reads CASSSLQGRNYGYTF. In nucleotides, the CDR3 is TGTGCCAGCAGCTCTCTACAGGGGCGAAACTATGGCTACACCTTC.